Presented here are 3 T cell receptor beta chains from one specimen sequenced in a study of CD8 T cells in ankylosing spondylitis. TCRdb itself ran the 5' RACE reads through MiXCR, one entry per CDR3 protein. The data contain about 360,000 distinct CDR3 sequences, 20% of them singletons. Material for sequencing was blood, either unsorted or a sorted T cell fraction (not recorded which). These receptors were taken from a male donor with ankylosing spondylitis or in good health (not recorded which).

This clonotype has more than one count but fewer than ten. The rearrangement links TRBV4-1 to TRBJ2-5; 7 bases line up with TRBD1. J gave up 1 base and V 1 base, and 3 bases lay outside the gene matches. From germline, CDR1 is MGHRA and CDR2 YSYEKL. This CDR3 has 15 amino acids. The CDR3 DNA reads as TGCGCCAGCAGCCAAGTGAGGGGGCGCCAAGAGACCCAGTACTTC. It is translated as CASSQVRGRQETQYF.

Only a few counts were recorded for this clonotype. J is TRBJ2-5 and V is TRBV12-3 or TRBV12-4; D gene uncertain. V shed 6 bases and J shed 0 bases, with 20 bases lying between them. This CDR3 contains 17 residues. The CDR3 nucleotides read TGTGCCAGCAGCCCCGGACGGATTAGTCTGTACCAAGAGACCCAGTACTTC. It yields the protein CASSPGRISLYQETQYF.

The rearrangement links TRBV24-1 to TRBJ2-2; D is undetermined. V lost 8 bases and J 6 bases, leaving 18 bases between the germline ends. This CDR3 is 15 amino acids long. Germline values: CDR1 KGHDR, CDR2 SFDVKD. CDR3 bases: TGTGCCACCATTAAGGTCTCCAGCGCCGCCGGGGAGCTGTTTTTT. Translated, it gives CATIKVSSAAGELFF.